This T cell receptor (beta chain) was identified in a study of technical replicates of blood from several donors. This table comes from immunoSEQ multiplex PCR, and its TCRdb copy is limited to in-frame clones, with some not included. Here the sample spans 70,000 to 80,000 clones, roughly 89% being singletons. This CDR3 comprises 14 residues. Trimming took off 7 bases at V and 2 bases at J, with 15 bases between the two ends. The germline V gene encodes CDR1 SQVTM and CDR2 ANQGSEA. The chain links TRBV29-1 to TRBJ2-1, with a tentative D call TRBD2 (5 bases). Sequencing was carried out using T cells isolated from PBMCs. This TCR was sampled from a human donor in good health. Some clones in this sample may be carry-over from other donors' samples. CDR3 sequence reads: CSGLRGFPYNEQFF. The DNA for the CDR3 is TGCAGCGGTTTACGCGGGTTTCCCTACAATGAGCAGTTCTTC.